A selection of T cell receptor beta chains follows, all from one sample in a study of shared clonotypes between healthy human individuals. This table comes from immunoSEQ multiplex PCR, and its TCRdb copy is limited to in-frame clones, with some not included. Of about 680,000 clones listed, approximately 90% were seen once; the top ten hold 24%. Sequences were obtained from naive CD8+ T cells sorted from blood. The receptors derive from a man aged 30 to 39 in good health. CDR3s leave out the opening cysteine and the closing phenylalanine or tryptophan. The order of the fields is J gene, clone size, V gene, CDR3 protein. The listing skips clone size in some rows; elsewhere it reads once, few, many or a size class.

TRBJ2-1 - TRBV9 ASSLAGLDHNEQF
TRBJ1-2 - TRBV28 ASHPGTGGLYDYGYT
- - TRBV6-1 ASNYYGGVYEQY
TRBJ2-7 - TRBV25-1 ASSAPGLAGFYEQY
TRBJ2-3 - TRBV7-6 ASSPPPGLSTDTQY
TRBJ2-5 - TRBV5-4 ASSLAETQY
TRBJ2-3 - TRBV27 ASSLSGRNTQY
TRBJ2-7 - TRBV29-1 SVVWDNAYEQY
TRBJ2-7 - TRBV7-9 ASSQGLDSYEQY
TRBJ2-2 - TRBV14 ASSLGPEPPGELF
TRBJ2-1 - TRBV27 ASSPPFILADYNEQF
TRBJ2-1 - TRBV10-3 AISEGSLNRGQF
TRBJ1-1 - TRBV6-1 ASTALMNTEAF
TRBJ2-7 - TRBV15 ATSRGKRGLSYEQY
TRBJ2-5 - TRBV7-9 ASRAYISGGTQETQY
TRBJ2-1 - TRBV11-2 ASSLGRAGVVNEQF
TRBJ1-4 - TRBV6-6 ASSLLGEKLF
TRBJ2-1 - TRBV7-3 ASSLGTGKF
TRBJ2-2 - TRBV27 ASSLFPLTGELF
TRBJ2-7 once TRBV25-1 ASSEGRGLSYEQY
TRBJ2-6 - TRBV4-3 ASSQERGSGANVLT
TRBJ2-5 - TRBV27 ASNHGAGETQY
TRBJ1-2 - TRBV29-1 SVVATNYGYT
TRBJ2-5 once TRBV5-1 ASSVYQPYQETQY
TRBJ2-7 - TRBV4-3 ASSQEGGSSYEQY
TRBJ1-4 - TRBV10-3 AIRPTGGSEKLF
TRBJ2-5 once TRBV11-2 ASSNGLAARQETQY
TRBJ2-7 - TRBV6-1 ASSEEDSLGSEQY
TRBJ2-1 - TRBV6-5 ASSYSGSSNEQF
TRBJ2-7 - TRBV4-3 ASSTPPSEQY
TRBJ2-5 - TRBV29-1 SVPTGTIETQY
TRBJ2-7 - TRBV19 ASSPGTGPYEQY
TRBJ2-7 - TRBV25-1 ASGGYEQY
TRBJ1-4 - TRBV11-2 ASSPGGYGEKLF
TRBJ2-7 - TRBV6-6 ASKIPGTSTDEQY
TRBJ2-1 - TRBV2 ARSLAYYNEQF
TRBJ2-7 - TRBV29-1 SVVQWGTSSYEQY
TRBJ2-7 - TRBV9 ASSVDRDRPSYEQY
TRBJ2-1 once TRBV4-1 ASSPGASGGYYEQF
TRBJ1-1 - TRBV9 ASSVGGGPDTEAF
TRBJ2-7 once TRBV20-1 SATLALEQY
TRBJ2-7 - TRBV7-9 ASSQSDTQLYEQY
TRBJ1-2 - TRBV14 ASSQEVGSLYGYT
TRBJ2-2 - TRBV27 ASSAGTSANTGELF
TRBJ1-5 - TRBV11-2 ASSPTTVGANSNQPQH
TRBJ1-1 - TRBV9 ASSAGGSPAF
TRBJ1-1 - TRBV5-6 ASSLLTGALVNTEAF
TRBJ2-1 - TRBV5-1 ASGTGYNEQF
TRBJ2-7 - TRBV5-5 ASSLGGQGIYEQY
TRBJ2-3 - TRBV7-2 ASSPTRTGGSDTQY
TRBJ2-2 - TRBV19 ASSITGPGELF
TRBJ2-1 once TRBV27 ASSFTGANEQF
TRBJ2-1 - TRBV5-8 ASSLHPSGPTNEQF
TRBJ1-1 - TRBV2 ASSEKTYSVDLNTEAF
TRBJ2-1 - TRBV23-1 ASSQGTGLSYNEQF
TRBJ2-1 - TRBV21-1 ASSKRDYSEQF
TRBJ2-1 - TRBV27 ASRRGQTVSYNEQF
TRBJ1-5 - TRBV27 ASRQGQTLSNQPQH
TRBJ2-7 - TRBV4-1 ASSQDFGPSPEQY